The 32 T cell receptor beta chains below all came from one sample that was sequenced in a study of blood T cell repertoires in COVID-19. Here immunoSEQ multiplex PCR was the method, and the copy in TCRdb shows in-frame clones only, minus some. The data hold around 190,000 clones, with nearly 90% observed a single time. The sample taken for sequencing was peripheral blood. The receptors shown here come from a man between 50 and 59 years old with COVID-19, enrolled during active disease.

This clone was counted a single time. V and J are TRBV4-3 and TRBJ1-6, with 11 bases identical to TRBD1. CDR3 length equals 17 residues. Germline lookup yields CDR1 LGHNA and CDR2 YSLEER. The trim removed 1 base at V and 7 bases at J, leaving 6 bases unmatched. DNA of the CDR3: TGCGCCAGCAGCCAAGGGACAGGGGGCGCGAGCAATTCACCCCTCCACTTT. Its protein is CASSQGTGGASNSPLHF.

This chain links TRBV27 with TRBJ1-5; D perhaps matches TRBD1 (5 bases). Germline V gene sequence: CDR1 MNHEY, CDR2 SMNVEV (reference sequence). V was pared by 2 bases and J by 4 bases, with 12 bases between. The length of the CDR3 is 15 residues. The CDR3 loop reads CASSLISGLNQPQHF. In DNA, the CDR3 is TGTGCCAGCAGTTTAATCTCAGGGCTTAATCAGCCCCAGCATTTT.

This sequence joins TRBV24-1 and TRBJ2-7; 8 bases map to TRBD1. The V gene's germline CDR1 is KGHDR and CDR2 SFDVKD. The CDR3 is 14 residues long. V was pared by 4 bases and J by 3 bases, with 4 bases of the junction left unmatched. The CDR3 coding sequence is TGTGCCACCAGTGACCCTGACAGGGGCTACGAGCAGTACTTC. It specifies CATSDPDRGYEQYF.

The V call is TRBV30, the J call TRBJ2-7; 7 bases fit TRBD2. Looked up from germline, CDR1 is GTSNPN and CDR2 is SVGIG (reference sequence). J lost 4 bases, V lost 3 bases, and 3 bases had no gene match. This CDR3 has 12 amino acids. The CDR3 region has the DNA TGTGCCTGGAGGCGGGGGTCGTACGAGCAGTACTTC. Amino acid sequence: CAWRRGSYEQYF.

A word on this clone: An end of the junction does not agree with germline; a read error may underlie this. V is TRBV6-5 and J is TRBJ2-7; possible D gene TRBD1, 6 bases. This CDR3 comprises 11 residues. Germline V lookup: CDR1 MNHEY, CDR2 SVGAGI. Here the CDR3 DNA reads TGTGCCAGCAGGGACCTCCTGGACAGCCACTTC. It yields the protein CASRDLLDSHF.

The J gene is TRBJ2-1, the V gene TRBV3-1 (or the pseudogene TRBV3-2); TRBD2 agrees at 7 bases. The germline V gene encodes CDR1 LGHDT and CDR2 YNNKEL (reference sequence). The junction had 9 bases not matched to a gene; V was cut back by 4 bases and J by 3 bases. This CDR3 has 16 amino acids. The CDR3 loop is CASSRHTGTNYNEQFF. CDR3 DNA sequence: TGTGCCAGCAGCCGGCATACCGGGACTAACTACAATGAGCAGTTCTTC.

The chain has TRBV7-7 and TRBJ2-1; TRBD2 matches at 10 bases. V lost 2 bases, J lost 0 bases, and 7 bases stayed unmatched. Germline CDR1 reads SSHAT; CDR2 reads FNYEAQ (reference sequence). This CDR3 spans 18 amino acids. CDR3: CASSLFSGGQSSYNEQFF. As DNA, the CDR3 is TGTGCCAGCAGCTTATTTAGCGGGGGGCAGAGCTCCTACAATGAGCAGTTCTTC.

V gene TRBV19 combines with J gene TRBJ1-1; 7 bases fit TRBD1. The CDR3 totals 14 residues. J was trimmed by 4 bases and V by 5 bases; bases with no gene match: 7. Germline loops: CDR1 LNHDA, CDR2 SQIVND (reference sequence). Here the CDR3 DNA reads TGTGCCAGTAGTCCACAGGGGCTGTTCACTGAAGCTTTCTTT. Translating it yields CASSPQGLFTEAFF.

The CDR3 DNA is TGCGCCAGCAGAAGAGAGATCTCGAACACTGAAGCTTTCTTT. Its translation: CASRREISNTEAFF. The chain carries TRBV5-1 and TRBJ1-1; no clear D gene. Germline lookup yields CDR1 SGHRS and CDR2 YFSETQ. Trimming shortened V by 5 bases and J by 1 base, and 12 bases separated the two germline ends. The CDR3 totals 14 residues.

In its sample, this clone was seen once. The chain joins TRBV19 to TRBJ1-2, with TRBD1 as a possible D gene (5 bases). Germline CDR1 reads LNHDA; CDR2 reads SQIVND (reference sequence). This CDR3 comprises 14 residues. The V gene lost 8 bases and the J gene lost 1 base, with 14 bases spanning the gap. CDR3 amino acids: CASRAQTVNYGYTF. CDR3 in DNA: TGTGCCAGTCGAGCCCAGACAGTTAACTATGGCTACACCTTC.

The chain couples TRBV9 to TRBJ2-1; 12 nucleotides match TRBD2. After removal of 0 bases from V and 8 bases from J, the junction contained 6 bases not matched to a gene. CDR3 length: 16 amino acids. From germline, CDR1 is SGDLS and CDR2 YYNGEE. The CDR3 nucleotides read TGTGCCAGCAGCGTAGCGTCTAGCGGGAGGGCCCATGAGCAGTTCTTC. It translates to CASSVASSGRAHEQFF.

The gene calls are TRBV3-1 (or the pseudogene TRBV3-2) and TRBJ2-3, with TRBD2 matching over 8 bases. The CDR3 has 16 residues. V lost 3 bases, J lost 0 bases, and 5 bases stayed unmatched. Germline V gives CDR1 LGHDT, CDR2 YNNKEL (reference sequence). DNA of the CDR3: TGTGCCAGCAGCCACCCAAGCGGGGGAAGCACAGATACGCAGTATTTT. Protein sequence: CASSHPSGGSTDTQYF.

This clone was counted once. This chain uses TRBV6-5 with TRBJ1-5; TRBD1 aligns across 7 bases. The CDR3 runs 12 residues. The germline CDR1 and CDR2 sequences are MNHEY and SVGAGI. The V segment lost 8 bases and the J segment 4 bases; nucleotides outside the gene matches: 2. CDR3 sequence reads: CASGDRNQPQHF. The CDR3 DNA reads TGTGCCAGCGGGGACAGAAATCAGCCCCAGCATTTT.

This chain links TRBV3-1 (or the pseudogene TRBV3-2) with TRBJ1-3; maybe TRBD1 (6 bases). V dropped 4 bases and J dropped 2 bases, with 18 bases sitting between them. CDR3 length equals 17 residues. The V gene's germline CDR1 is LGHDT and CDR2 YNNKEL (reference sequence). Here the CDR3 reads CASSLMGADKAGNTIYF. The CDR3 DNA is TGTGCCAGCAGCCTCATGGGGGCAGACAAAGCTGGAAACACCATATATTTT.

The chain combines TRBV5-4 with TRBJ2-1; the match to TRBD2 covers 13 bases. V shed 3 bases and J 2 bases; nucleotides not matched to a gene: 11. From germline, CDR1 is SGHNT and CDR2 YYREEE (reference sequence). The CDR3 covers 19 residues. Here the CDR3 DNA reads TGTGCCAGCAGCTCACTAACGACTAGCGGGGGGCGCCCCTACAATGAGCAGTTCTTC. Translated, it gives CASSSLTTSGGRPYNEQFF.

The V and J genes are TRBV28 and TRBJ2-7; 9 bases are shared with TRBD2. There are 15 residues in the CDR3. Germline V gene sequence: CDR1 MDHEN, CDR2 SYDVKM. With 6 bases clipped from V and 5 bases from J, the junction kept 11 bases outside the gene matches. The CDR3, as DNA: TGTGCCAGCAGCCCAATAGCGGGAGAGGAGAACGAGCAGTACTTC. This encodes CASSPIAGEENEQYF.

This chain links TRBV9 with TRBJ2-1; the match to TRBD2 covers 7 bases. This CDR3 contains 16 residues. CDR1 is SGDLS and CDR2 is YYNGEE in the germline V gene. The V and J ends lost 4 bases and 6 bases, in that order; junction bases with no gene match: 13. CDR3 sequence reads: CASSPQPGTKSNEQFF. Here the CDR3 DNA reads TGTGCCAGCAGCCCCCAACCCGGGACTAAGAGCAATGAGCAGTTCTTC.

This clone occurred a few times. The rearrangement uses TRBV6-4 and TRBJ2-4; D gene unclear. V was cut by 4 bases and J by 0 bases, with 7 bases left in between. The CDR3 consists of 14 residues. Germline CDR1 MRHNA, CDR2 SNTAGT. CDR3 protein: CASSGAKAKNIQYF. CDR3 nucleotides: TGTGCCAGCAGTGGGGCGAAAGCCAAAAACATTCAGTACTTC.

This chain uses TRBV30 with TRBJ2-7; D is unresolved. CDR1 and CDR2 (germline): GTSNPN, SVGIG (reference sequence). The CDR3 loop spans 16 amino acids. Trimming cost V 2 bases and J 0 bases, with 17 bases left between them. Written as DNA, the CDR3 is TGTGCCTGGAGTACCAAGAAGATTTTGAGCTCCTACGAGCAGTACTTC. Translating gives CAWSTKKILSSYEQYF.

V usage is TRBV7-9 and J usage is TRBJ1-1, with D perhaps matching TRBD1 (5 bases). Germline loops: CDR1 SEHNR, CDR2 FQNEAQ (reference sequence). This CDR3 region has 15 residues. V gave up 4 bases and J gave up 0 bases, with 12 bases separating them. This chain's CDR3 is CASSSQAGLNTEAFF. DNA of the CDR3: TGTGCCAGCAGCTCCCAGGCAGGGCTGAACACTGAAGCTTTCTTT.

This sequence joins TRBV7-2 and TRBJ2-5; 8 bases are shared with TRBD2. Germline V lookup: CDR1 SGHTA, CDR2 FQGNSA. With 4 bases clipped from V and 2 bases from J, the junction kept 3 bases outside the gene matches. The length of the CDR3 is 14 residues. CDR3 sequence reads: CASSSGLAQETQYF. In DNA, the CDR3 is TGTGCCAGCAGCTCAGGACTAGCTCAAGAGACCCAGTACTTC.

This clone was counted a single time. J is TRBJ1-4 and V is TRBV18, with 11 bases lining up with TRBD1. The CDR3 runs to 14 residues. Trimming removed 3 bases from V and 11 bases from J; junction bases left unmatched: 5. Germline V gives CDR1 KGHSH, CDR2 LQKENI. The CDR3 is CASSPGTGGAKLFF. The CDR3 coding sequence is TGTGCCAGCTCACCTGGGACAGGGGGTGCTAAACTGTTTTTT.

The genes are TRBV3-1 (or the pseudogene TRBV3-2) and TRBJ2-5; D unresolved. Germline V gene lookup returns CDR1 LGHDT and CDR2 YNNKEL (reference sequence). Deletions cut 2 bases from V and 8 bases from J, with 15 bases between. This CDR3 contains 14 residues. This chain's CDR3 is CASSQFLRPETQYF. The CDR3 DNA follows: TGTGCCAGCAGCCAATTTCTGCGGCCTGAAACCCAGTACTTC.

This chain uses TRBV7-6 with TRBJ2-1; possible D gene TRBD2, 5 bases. This CDR3 region has 15 residues. Germline CDR1 is SGHVS and CDR2 is FNYEAQ. Trimming left V 5 bases short and J 5 bases short, with 16 bases between. Here the CDR3 reads CASSLRLSGNNEQFF. Here the CDR3 DNA reads TGTGCCAGCAGCCTCCGCCTCTCCGGGAACAATGAGCAGTTCTTC.

The V gene is TRBV15, the J gene TRBJ2-3; 13 bases line up with TRBD2. V was clipped by 0 bases and J by 4 bases; unmatched bases: 4. Per germline, CDR1 LNHNV and CDR2 YYDKDF (reference sequence). This CDR3 contains 17 residues. CDR3 nucleotides: TGTGCCACCAGCAGAGACTTAGGACTAGCGGGGGCAGATACGCAGTATTTT. It encodes CATSRDLGLAGADTQYF.

The chain joins TRBV30 to TRBJ2-7, with TRBD1 matching 7 bases. This CDR3 spans 13 amino acids. Germline lookup yields CDR1 GTSNPN and CDR2 SVGIG (reference sequence). CDR3: CSIQGLGSYEQYF. The CDR3 DNA reads TGTTCCATACAGGGGCTAGGTTCCTACGAGCAGTACTTC.

The chain is built from TRBV9 and TRBJ2-4, with 8 bases aligning to TRBD1. The CDR3 totals 15 residues. The trim removed 4 bases at V and 8 bases at J, leaving 11 bases unmatched. Germline V lookup: CDR1 SGDLS, CDR2 YYNGEE. CDR3 sequence (DNA): TGTGCCAGCAGCACCGGGACAGGAAGGTCGGACATTCAGTACTTC. It yields the protein CASSTGTGRSDIQYF.

The chain is built from TRBV5-1 and TRBJ2-2; 11 bases fit TRBD1. The V gene's germline CDR1 is SGHRS and CDR2 YFSETQ. The CDR3 has 17 residues. Germline trimming cut 2 bases from V and 5 bases from J; bases unmatched to any gene: 8. As DNA, the CDR3 is TGCGCCAGCAGCTTCCTGGACAGGGGGCGGAAAACCGGGGAGCTGTTTTTT. Protein product: CASSFLDRGRKTGELFF.

The rearrangement uses TRBV5-5 and TRBJ1-2; no firm D call. Trimming removed 0 bases at V and 1 base at J, with 7 bases between. Germline V lookup: CDR1 SGHKS, CDR2 YYEKEE (reference sequence). This CDR3 is built from 14 residues. The CDR3 sequence: CASSLEASNYGYTF. DNA for the CDR3: TGTGCCAGCAGCTTGGAAGCGAGTAACTATGGCTACACCTTC.

The chain uses TRBV11-2 and TRBJ2-7, with 11 bases identical to TRBD2. CDR1 SGHAT and CDR2 FQNNGV come from the germline V gene. The CDR3 spans 16 residues. J was trimmed by 2 bases and V by 4 bases; bases with no gene match: 7. CDR3 amino acids: CASSSVTSGRTYEQYF. CDR3 bases: TGTGCCAGCAGCTCTGTAACTAGCGGGAGAACCTACGAGCAGTACTTC. The whole variable domain, remainder taken from reference TRBV11-2 and TRBJ2-7, is EAGVAQSPRYKIIEKRQSVAFWCNPISGHATLYWYQQILGQGPKLLIQFQNNGVVDDSQLPKDRFSAERLKGVDSTLKIQPAKLEDSAVYLCASSSVTSGRTYEQYFGPGTRLTVT.

In nucleotides, the CDR3 is TGTGCCAGCAGCCCCGGAGGGTGGAGCTCCTACAATGAGCAGTTCTTC. Its protein product is CASSPGGWSSYNEQFF. The genes are TRBV28 and TRBJ2-1; the D gene is possibly TRBD2 (6 bases). CDR3 size: 16 residues. The V and J ends lost 6 bases and 0 bases respectively, with 15 bases between them. Germline values: CDR1 MDHEN, CDR2 SYDVKM.

The CDR3 sequence is CASSDSGKGIQYF. The CDR3 nucleotides are TGTGCCAGCAGCGACAGTGGCAAGGGCATTCAGTACTTC. The chain joins TRBV7-3 to TRBJ2-4; weak D call: TRBD1 (5 bases). This CDR3 comprises 13 residues. Per germline, CDR1 SGHTA and CDR2 FQGTGA. The ends were cut back, 5 bases at V and 9 bases at J, with 14 bases in the middle.